The rows below give T cell receptor beta chains drawn from one sample of a study of OX40 agonist ivuxolimab in advanced cancers. Profiling relied on immunoSEQ multiplex PCR, and the TCRdb table lists in-frame clones only, not all of them. This sample has more than 45,000 clones; less than 90% occur once, and the top ten carry under 5.5%. The source was CD4+ or CD8+ T cells sorted from blood, collected in a trial of the OX40 agonist ivuxolimab. These receptors were taken from an adult with an advanced solid tumor such as melanoma, head and neck, liver or kidney cancer. Each CDR3 is given with its conserved first and last residue. The order of the fields is clone size, D gene, CDR3 length, V gene, J gene, CDR3 DNA, CDR3 protein. The D gene is left open where the match is weak. A clone size is listed for some rows: how often the clone was seen (once, few, many), or a class if it is expanded.

size: once; D: -; length: 15; V: TRBV15; J: TRBJ2-5; DNA: TGTGCCACCAGAGGCACCGACAGGCCTTCGGAGACCCAGTACTTC; CDR3: CATRGTDRPSETQYF
size: -; D: -; length: 15; V: TRBV15; J: TRBJ2-6; DNA: TGTGCCACCAGCCGAGCAGGGTCTGGGGCCAACGTCCTGACTTTC; CDR3: CATSRAGSGANVLTF
size: -; D: -; length: 16; V: TRBV29-1; J: TRBJ2-7; DNA: TGCAGCGCTGGACTCTCGCTGGGGTACGGGGCCTACGAGCAGTACTTC; CDR3: CSAGLSLGYGAYEQYF
size: -; D: -; length: 14; V: TRBV28; J: TRBJ2-7; DNA: TGTGCCAGCAGCTATGGAGTAGGCACCTACGAGCAGTACTTC; CDR3: CASSYGVGTYEQYF
size: few; D: -; length: 12; V: TRBV6-1; J: TRBJ2-1; DNA: TGTGCCAGCCAAATTAGACCGAATGAGCAGTTCTTC; CDR3: CASQIRPNEQFF
size: once; D: -; length: 12; V: TRBV5-1; J: TRBJ2-5; DNA: TGCGCCAGCAGCTTGGTGGGAGAGACCCAGTACTTC; CDR3: CASSLVGETQYF
size: -; D: -; length: 16; V: TRBV6-1; J: TRBJ2-7; DNA: TGTGCCAGCAGTGAAGGAGGCCGATTTAAGTCCTACGAGCAGTACTTC; CDR3: CASSEGGRFKSYEQYF
size: once; D: TRBD1; length: 17; V: TRBV27; J: TRBJ2-2; DNA: TGTGCCAGCCTATTAAGGACAGGGGGCTTGAACACCGGGGAGCTGTTTTTT; CDR3: CASLLRTGGLNTGELFF
size: -; D: TRBD1; length: 19; V: TRBV28; J: TRBJ1-4; DNA: TGTGCCAGCAGTTTTATTTGGGGACAGGGAGTTATTGGGAGTGAAAAACTGTTTTTT; CDR3: CASSFIWGQGVIGSEKLFF
size: -; D: -; length: 14; V: TRBV11-3; J: TRBJ2-7; DNA: TGTGCCAGCAGCTTACCTGGGAGTGTCTACGAGCAGTGCTTC; CDR3: CASSLPGSVYEQCF
size: -; D: TRBD2; length: 16; V: TRBV4-2; J: TRBJ2-3; DNA: TGTGCCAGCAGCCGTGGGACTAGCGGATCCACAGATACGCAGTATTTT; CDR3: CASSRGTSGSTDTQYF
size: -; D: -; length: 16; V: TRBV12-5; J: TRBJ2-5; DNA: TGTGCTAGTGGTCCCCGGGGAGCGAGGTACCAAGAGACCCAGTACTTC; CDR3: CASGPRGARYQETQYF
size: -; D: -; length: 13; V: TRBV6-4; J: TRBJ2-2; DNA: TGTGCCAGCAGTGAAGTATGGGGCGGGGAGCTGTTTTTT; CDR3: CASSEVWGGELFF
size: few; D: -; length: 16; V: TRBV28; J: TRBJ2-7; DNA: TGTGCCAGCAGCCTGGGAGCGGGCGGAAGACCCTACGAGCAGTACTTC; CDR3: CASSLGAGGRPYEQYF
size: -; D: -; length: 12; V: TRBV6-5; J: TRBJ2-2; DNA: TGTGCCAGCTCAGGGAACACCGGGGAGCTGTTTTTT; CDR3: CASSGNTGELFF
size: -; D: TRBD2; length: 16; V: TRBV5-4; J: TRBJ2-1; DNA: TGTGCCAGCAGCTTGGCCCGGACTAGCGGGAGTAATGAGCAGTTCTTC; CDR3: CASSLARTSGSNEQFF
size: -; D: -; length: 14; V: TRBV27; J: TRBJ1-5; DNA: TGTGCCGACCCGGGGGGGCGCGGCAATCAGCCCCAGCATTTT; CDR3: CADPGGRGNQPQHF
size: -; D: TRBD2; length: 19; V: TRBV6-4; J: TRBJ2-6; DNA: TGTGCCAGCAGTGACTCTAGCGGGGGCCTAGGCTCTGGGGCCAACGTCCTGACTTTC; CDR3: CASSDSSGGLGSGANVLTF
size: -; D: -; length: 12; V: TRBV7-2; J: TRBJ2-7; DNA: TGTGCCAGCAGAGGACTGGGACAAGAGCAGTACTTC; CDR3: CASRGLGQEQYF
size: -; D: -; length: 17; V: TRBV9; J: TRBJ1-2; DNA: TGTGCCAGCAGCGTAGACGAGATTGAAGGGGCAAACTATGGCTACACCTTC; CDR3: CASSVDEIEGANYGYTF
size: -; D: -; length: 14; V: TRBV5-4; J: TRBJ2-7; DNA: TGTGCCAGCAGCTTGGTCTCGGGGTCCTACGAGCAGTACTTC; CDR3: CASSLVSGSYEQYF
size: -; D: TRBD2; length: 14; V: TRBV10-2; J: TRBJ2-1; DNA: TGCGCCAGTTTAGCGGGTAGCTCCTACAATGAGCAGTTCTTC; CDR3: CASLAGSSYNEQFF
size: -; D: -; length: 16; V: TRBV18; J: TRBJ2-3; DNA: TGTGCCAGCTCACCAATTCCTGGCGGCAGCACAGATACGCAGTATTTT; CDR3: CASSPIPGGSTDTQYF
size: -; D: -; length: 13; V: TRBV28; J: TRBJ1-4; DNA: TGTGCCAGCAGAGACAGCAATAATGAAAAACTGTTTTTT; CDR3: CASRDSNNEKLFF
size: -; D: -; length: 16; V: TRBV2; J: TRBJ1-1; DNA: TGTGCCAGCAGCCGAACAGGGCCCGGCGGGAACACTGAAGCTTTCTTT; CDR3: CASSRTGPGGNTEAFF
size: -; D: -; length: 15; V: TRBV21-1; J: TRBJ2-3; DNA: TGTGCCAGCAGCAGGCGGGAGGGCCCTTTAGATACGCAGTATTTT; CDR3: CASSRREGPLDTQYF
size: -; D: TRBD2; length: 15; V: TRBV7-9; J: TRBJ2-5; DNA: TGTGCCAGCAGCCGGACTAGCGGGAGCAAAGAGACCCAGTACTTC; CDR3: CASSRTSGSKETQYF